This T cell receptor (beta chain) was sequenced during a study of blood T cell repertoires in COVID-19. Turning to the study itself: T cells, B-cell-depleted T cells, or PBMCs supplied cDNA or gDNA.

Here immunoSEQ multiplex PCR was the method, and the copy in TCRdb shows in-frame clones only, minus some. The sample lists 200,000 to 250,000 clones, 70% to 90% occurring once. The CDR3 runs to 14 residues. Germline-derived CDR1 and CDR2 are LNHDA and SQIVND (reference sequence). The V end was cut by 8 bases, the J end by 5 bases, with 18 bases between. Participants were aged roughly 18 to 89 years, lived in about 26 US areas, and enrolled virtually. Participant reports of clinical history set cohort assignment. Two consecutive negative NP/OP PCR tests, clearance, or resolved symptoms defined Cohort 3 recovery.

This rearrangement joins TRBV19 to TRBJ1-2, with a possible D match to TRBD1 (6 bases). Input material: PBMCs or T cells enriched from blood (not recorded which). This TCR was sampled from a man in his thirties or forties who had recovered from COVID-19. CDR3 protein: CASRTGTLAYGYTF. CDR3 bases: TGTGCCAGTCGGACCGGGACATTGGCTTATGGCTACACCTTC. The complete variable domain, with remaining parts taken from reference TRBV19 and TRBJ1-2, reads DGGITQSPKYLFRKEGQNVTLSCEQNLNHDAMYWYRQDPGQGLRLIYYSQIVNDFQKGDIAEGYSVSREKKESFPLTVTSAQKNPTAFYLCASRTGTLAYGYTFGSGTRLTVV.